This T cell receptor (beta chain) was retrieved from a study of CD8+CD57+ T cells in acquired aplastic anemia. About the research overall: DNA recovered from sorted CD4+ and CD8+ cells had a mean of approximately 3.2 ug. Points from the study as a whole: Patients and controls shared twenty-nine CD8+ CDR3 sequences.

Whoever was chosen for sequencing had shown CD8+CD57+ cell expansion by flow cytometry. In its sample, this clonotype was seen many times. Its antigen is as yet unknown. Genomic DNA, the template, was used for profiling of the TCR beta VDJ and CDR3. One entry per CDR3 protein, called by TCRdb with MiXCR from the reads. The sample consists of fewer than 250,000 distinct CDR3 sequences, about half of them appearing once. What was sequenced was sorted CD4+, CD8+, or CD8+CD57+ T cells (not recorded which) from PBMCs. The clonotype comes from a human donor with aplastic anemia.

CDR3 protein: CASSGDTRPNQPQHF. CDR3 bases: TGTGCCAGCAGTGGGGACACCCGTCCAAATCAGCCCCAGCATTTT. The J gene is TRBJ1-5, the V gene TRBV6-1; D is perhaps TRBD1 (6 bases). From germline, CDR1 is MNHNS and CDR2 SASEGT. The ends were cut back, 4 bases at V and 4 bases at J, with 14 bases in the middle. The CDR3 consists of 15 residues.